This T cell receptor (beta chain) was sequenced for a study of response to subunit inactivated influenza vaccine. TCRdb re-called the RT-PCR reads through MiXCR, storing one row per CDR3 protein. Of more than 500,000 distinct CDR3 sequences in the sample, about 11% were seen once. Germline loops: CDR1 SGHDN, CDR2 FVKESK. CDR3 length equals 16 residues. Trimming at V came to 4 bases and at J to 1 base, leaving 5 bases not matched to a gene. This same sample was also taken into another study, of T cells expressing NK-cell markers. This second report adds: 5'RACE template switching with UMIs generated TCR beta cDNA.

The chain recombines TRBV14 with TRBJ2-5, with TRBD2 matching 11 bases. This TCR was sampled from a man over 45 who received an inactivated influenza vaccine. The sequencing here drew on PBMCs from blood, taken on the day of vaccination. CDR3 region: CASSPLTSGAQETQYF. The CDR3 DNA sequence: TGTGCCAGCAGCCCCCTGACTAGCGGGGCCCAAGAGACCCAGTACTTC.